This T cell receptor beta chain was recovered during a study of blood T cell repertoires in COVID-19. Study information: COVID-19 samples, acute and convalescent, were from the United States, Italy and Spain. The analysed material was cDNA or gDNA that came from T cells, B-cell-depleted T cells, or PBMCs.

Assay: immunoSEQ multiplex PCR; the TCRdb copy retains only in-frame clones and omits some. In the table there are 40,000 to 60,000 clones, about 85% of which are singletons. The specimen was peripheral blood. The origin of this receptor is a human donor in a cohort sampled during active COVID-19.

The CDR3 nucleotides read TGCGCCAGCAGCCTATTATACCAAGAGACCCAGTACTTC. It specifies CASSLLYQETQYF. The V gene is TRBV4-1, the J gene TRBJ2-5; D gene uncertain. The V end lost 4 bases, the J end lost 0 bases, and 6 bases lay between the germline ends. Germline CDR1 reads MGHRA; CDR2 reads YSYEKL. The length of the CDR3 is 13 residues.